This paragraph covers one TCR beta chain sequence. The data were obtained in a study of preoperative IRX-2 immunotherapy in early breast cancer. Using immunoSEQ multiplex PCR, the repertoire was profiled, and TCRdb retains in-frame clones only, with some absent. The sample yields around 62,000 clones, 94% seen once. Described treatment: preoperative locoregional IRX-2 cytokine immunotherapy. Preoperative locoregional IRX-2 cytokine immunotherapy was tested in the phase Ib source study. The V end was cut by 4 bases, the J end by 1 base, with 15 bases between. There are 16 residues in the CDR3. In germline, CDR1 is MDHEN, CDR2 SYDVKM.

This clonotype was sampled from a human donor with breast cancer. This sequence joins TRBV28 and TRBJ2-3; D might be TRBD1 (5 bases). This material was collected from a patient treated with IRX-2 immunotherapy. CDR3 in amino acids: CASSSWGAHRTDTQYF. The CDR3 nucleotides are TGTGCCAGCAGTTCTTGGGGCGCCCACCGCACAGATACGCAGTATTTT.